The 7 T cell receptor beta chains in this list originate from one sample, sequenced in a study of shared clonotypes between healthy human individuals (dated by TCRdb to the early 2020s). The method behind the library was the immunoSEQ multiplex PCR assay. TCRdb carries this immuneACCESS record with in-frame sequences only. Its versions omit some clonotypes, under half of them owing to an unresolved V gene in the studies checked, with the rest unexplained. This sample is represented by about 1.5 million clones; about 98% of them were singletons. The ten largest clones take up about 0.42% of the sample. The sequencing sample was made of naive CD4+ T cells sorted from blood. Sample cell subset or site, as interpreted from the label and publication: CD45RA+ positively selected. All receptors derive from a man younger than 45 in good health.

This rearrangement joins TRBV15 to TRBJ1-1; 7 bases map to TRBD1. Germline CDR1 and CDR2: LNHNV and YYDKDF (reference sequence). Germline trimming cut 11 bases from V and 3 bases from J; bases unmatched to any gene: 12. This CDR3 has 14 amino acids. Written as DNA, the CDR3 is TGTGCCTCTTATAGCGGGACAGACTACACTGAAGCTTTCTTT. This translates into CASYSGTDYTEAFF.

This sequence joins TRBV7-8 and TRBJ1-2; a weak D match, TRBD1 (5 bases). V dropped 0 bases and J dropped 4 bases, with 15 bases sitting between them. Germline CDR1 reads SGHVS; CDR2 reads FQNEAQ. The CDR3 loop spans 16 amino acids. The CDR3 bases are TGTGCCAGCAGCTTAGCCGGCTGGGGGGACGCCTATGGCTACACCTTC. It translates to CASSLAGWGDAYGYTF.

The V and J genes are TRBV10-3 and TRBJ2-7, with D perhaps matching TRBD1 (6 bases). Germline V gene data show CDR1 as ENHRY and CDR2 as SYGVKD. The length of the CDR3 is 15 residues. V was trimmed by 3 bases and J by 2 bases, leaving 14 bases between them. CDR3 nucleotide sequence: TGTGCCATCAGTGACCCCGGGACAACCACCTACGAGCAGTACTTC. This translates into CAISDPGTTTYEQYF.

This chain links TRBV6-1 with TRBJ2-1; no clear D. This CDR3 is built from 13 residues. From germline, CDR1 is MNHNS and CDR2 SASEGT. Trimming removed 5 bases from V and 9 bases from J, with 14 bases in between. The CDR3 DNA sequence: TGTGCCAGCAGTCCTACATGGTTTGGTGAGCAGTTCTTC. Its protein is CASSPTWFGEQFF.

The rearrangement links TRBV19 to TRBJ2-1, with TRBD2 matching over 11 bases. Germline V CDR1 and CDR2: LNHDA, SQIVND (reference sequence). The V and J ends lost 0 bases and 5 bases, in that order; junction bases with no gene match: 3. This CDR3 comprises 16 residues. The CDR3 sequence is CASSIDGTSGHNEQFF. CDR3 nucleotides: TGTGCCAGTAGTATAGATGGGACTAGCGGTCACAATGAGCAGTTCTTC.

The rearrangement links TRBV5-1 to TRBJ2-2; 9 bases fit TRBD2. Germline CDR1 and CDR2: SGHRS and YFSETQ. This CDR3 is 14 amino acids long. V trimming: 8 bases; J trimming: 4 bases; junction bases outside the gene matches: 6. As DNA, the CDR3 is TGCGCCAGTTTAGCGGGAGAGGGCACCGGGGAGCTGTTTTTT. It encodes CASLAGEGTGELFF.

The CDR3 sequence: CATLKSRQGGEKLFF. CDR3 nucleotides: TGTGCCACCCTGAAGAGTAGGCAGGGGGGTGAAAAACTGTTTTTT. The chain is built from TRBV10-3 and TRBJ1-4, with 7 positions matching TRBD1. This CDR3 has 15 residues. Germline lookup yields CDR1 ENHRY and CDR2 SYGVKD. The V segment lost 10 bases and the J segment 7 bases; nucleotides outside the gene matches: 15.